These 8 T cell receptor beta chains share one sample of origin, sequenced in a study of T cell repertoires and Cas9 in healthy adults. Profiling relied on immunoSEQ multiplex PCR, and the TCRdb table lists in-frame clones only, not all of them. The sample records about 22,000 clones, less than 95% being singletons. Sequencing was performed on CD4+ effector T cells (CD127+, CD25-, CD137-, CD154-) from PBMCs; culture status not recorded. These receptors all come from a human donor in good health.

The V call is TRBV19, the J call TRBJ1-3; D is ambiguous. Trimming stripped 6 bases from V and 0 bases from J, with 9 bases between. The CDR3 is made up of 14 amino acids. CDR1 and CDR2 from the germline V gene are LNHDA and SQIVND (reference sequence). The chain's CDR3 is CASRNSNSGNTIYF. DNA of the CDR3: TGTGCCAGTAGAAACTCGAACTCTGGAAACACCATATATTTT.

V usage is TRBV19 and J usage is TRBJ2-3, with TRBD1 matching 7 bases. Germline V CDR1 and CDR2: LNHDA, SQIVND (reference sequence). The CDR3 length is 14 residues. The trim removed 6 bases at V and 4 bases at J, leaving 7 bases unmatched. Written as DNA, the CDR3 is TGTGCCAGTAGCCGCCGACAGGGCGCAGATACGCAGTATTTT. Residues: CASSRRQGADTQYF.

The genes are TRBV19 and TRBJ1-2; 8 bases are a match to TRBD1. The CDR3 contains 14 residues. Germline V gene data show CDR1 as LNHDA and CDR2 as SQIVND (reference sequence). V gave up 6 bases and J gave up 4 bases; unmatched junction bases: 7. As DNA, the CDR3 is TGTGCCAGTAGCCGGGACAGGAACATCTATGGCTACACCTTC. This gives the protein CASSRDRNIYGYTF. The full variable domain, completed using reference TRBV19 and TRBJ1-2, is DGGITQSPKYLFRKEGQNVTLSCEQNLNHDAMYWYRQDPGQGLRLIYYSQIVNDFQKGDIAEGYSVSREKKESFPLTVTSAQKNPTAFYLCASSRDRNIYGYTFGSGTRLTVV.

CDR3 nucleotide sequence: TGTGCCAGCAGCTTAGGCGGCGGGGGGAACACTGAAGCTTTCTTT. Translating gives CASSLGGGGNTEAFF. V and J are TRBV7-2 and TRBJ1-1; maybe TRBD1 (5 bases). V lost 1 base and J 1 base, leaving 10 bases between the germline ends. Germline lookup yields CDR1 SGHTA and CDR2 FQGNSA. The CDR3 loop spans 15 amino acids.

V usage is TRBV6-5 and J usage is TRBJ2-1, with D possibly TRBD2 on 6 matching bases. The V and J ends lost 6 bases and 6 bases respectively, with 9 bases between them. The germline CDR1 and CDR2 sequences are MNHEY and SVGAGI. There are 12 residues in the CDR3. CDR3 region: CASRAGINEQFF. The CDR3 DNA sequence: TGTGCCAGCAGGGCGGGAATCAATGAGCAGTTCTTC.

The chain carries TRBV4-2 and TRBJ2-2, with TRBD2 identical over 10 bases. V shed 0 bases and J 2 bases; nucleotides not matched to a gene: 18. The germline CDR1 and CDR2 sequences are LGHNA and YNFKEQ. The CDR3 has 22 residues. The CDR3 region has the DNA TGTGCCAGCAGCCAAGATCCCCCCCAAGCGGGAGGGAACCGGGGTAACACCGGGGAGCTGTTTTTT. Translated: CASSQDPPQAGGNRGNTGELFF.

The rearrangement joins TRBV2 to TRBJ1-4; D possibly corresponds to TRBD1 (6 bases). CDR1 and CDR2 from the germline V gene are SNHLY and FYNNEI. Trimming shortened V by 6 bases and J by 2 bases, and 10 bases separated the two germline ends. The CDR3 sequence is 14 residues long. CDR3 nucleotide sequence: TGTGCCAGCAGGGCAGGGGCGACTAATGAAAAACTGTTTTTT. Translation: CASRAGATNEKLFF.

The chain uses TRBV19 and TRBJ1-2, with a weak D call TRBD1 (6 bases). There are 14 residues in the CDR3. Trimming pared 5 bases from V and 8 bases from J, leaving 18 bases between. CDR1 and CDR2 (germline): LNHDA, SQIVND (reference sequence). In DNA form, the CDR3 reads TGTGCCAGTAGTTGGGTCATGGGGGCGCAGGGCTACACCTTC. Translated, it gives CASSWVMGAQGYTF.